This T cell receptor beta chain stems from a study of blood T cell repertoires in COVID-19. The wider study: Samples taken during acute and convalescent COVID-19 were collected in the United States, Italy and Spain.

TCRdb keeps only in-frame clones here, not all; method: immunoSEQ multiplex PCR. Here the sample spans over 250,000 clones, roughly 90% being singletons. This CDR3 contains 16 residues. V lost 7 bases, J lost 4 bases, and 20 bases lay in between. Sequencing used peripheral blood. The TCR comes from a man aged 50 to 60 with acute or convalescent COVID-19. The J gene is TRBJ1-5, the V gene TRBV23-1; D perhaps matches TRBD1 (5 bases). Being an ORF, TRBV23-1 has a function that is uncertain. The CDR3 reads CASIPGAGDGNQPQHF. The CDR3 DNA reads as TGCGCCAGCATCCCGGGCGCGGGGGATGGGAATCAGCCCCAGCATTTT.